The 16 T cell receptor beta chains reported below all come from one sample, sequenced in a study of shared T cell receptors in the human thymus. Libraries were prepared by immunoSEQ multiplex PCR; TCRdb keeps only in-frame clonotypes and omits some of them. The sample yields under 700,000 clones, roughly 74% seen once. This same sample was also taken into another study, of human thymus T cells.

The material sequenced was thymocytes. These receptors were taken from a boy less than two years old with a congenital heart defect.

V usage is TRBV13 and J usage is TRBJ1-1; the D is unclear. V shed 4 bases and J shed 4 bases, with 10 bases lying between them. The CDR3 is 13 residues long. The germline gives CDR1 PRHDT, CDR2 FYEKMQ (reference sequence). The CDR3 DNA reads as TGTGCCAGCAGCTCAGAGGTGAGCACTGAAGCTTTCTTT. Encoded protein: CASSSEVSTEAFF.

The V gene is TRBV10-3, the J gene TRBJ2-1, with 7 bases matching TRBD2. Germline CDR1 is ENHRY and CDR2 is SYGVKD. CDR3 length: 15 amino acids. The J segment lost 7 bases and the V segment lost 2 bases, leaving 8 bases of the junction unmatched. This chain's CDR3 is CAISEGLGELNEQFF. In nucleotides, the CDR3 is TGTGCCATCAGTGAGGGACTAGGGGAATTGAATGAGCAGTTCTTC.

The CDR3 loop is CASSPTRSETQYF. DNA of the CDR3: TGTGCCAGTAGTCCCACTAGGAGCGAGACCCAGTACTTC. The chain employs TRBV19 and TRBJ2-5; D perhaps matches TRBD2 (5 bases). Trimming took off 5 bases at V and 5 bases at J, with 12 bases between the two ends. The CDR3 extends over 13 amino acids. From germline, CDR1 is LNHDA and CDR2 SQIVND (reference sequence).

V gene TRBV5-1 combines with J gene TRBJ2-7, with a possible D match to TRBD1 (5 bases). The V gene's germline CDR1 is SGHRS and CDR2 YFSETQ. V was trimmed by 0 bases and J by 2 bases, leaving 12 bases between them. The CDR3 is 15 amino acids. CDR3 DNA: TGCGCCAGCAGCTTGGCCCAGCAGGGCCCCTACGAGCAGTACTTC. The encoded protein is CASSLAQQGPYEQYF.

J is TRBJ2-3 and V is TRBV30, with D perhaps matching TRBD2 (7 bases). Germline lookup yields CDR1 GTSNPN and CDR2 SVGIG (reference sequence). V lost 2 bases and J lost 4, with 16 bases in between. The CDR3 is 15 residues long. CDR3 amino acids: CAWSPLAEGADTQYF. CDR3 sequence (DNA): TGTGCCTGGAGTCCCCTAGCGGAGGGGGCAGATACGCAGTATTTT.

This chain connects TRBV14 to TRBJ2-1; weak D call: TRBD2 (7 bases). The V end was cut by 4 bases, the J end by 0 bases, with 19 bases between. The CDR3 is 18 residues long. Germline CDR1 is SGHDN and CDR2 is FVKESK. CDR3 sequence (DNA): TGTGCCAGCAGCCCCGGGGGCGGGAGTTGGAGCTCCTACAATGAGCAGTTCTTC. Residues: CASSPGGGSWSSYNEQFF.

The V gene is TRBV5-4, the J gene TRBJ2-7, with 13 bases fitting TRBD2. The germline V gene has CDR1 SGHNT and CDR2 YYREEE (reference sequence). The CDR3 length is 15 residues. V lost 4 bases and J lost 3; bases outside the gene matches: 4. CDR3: CASSIGLAGDYEQYF. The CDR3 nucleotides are TGTGCCAGCAGCATAGGACTAGCGGGAGACTACGAGCAGTACTTC.

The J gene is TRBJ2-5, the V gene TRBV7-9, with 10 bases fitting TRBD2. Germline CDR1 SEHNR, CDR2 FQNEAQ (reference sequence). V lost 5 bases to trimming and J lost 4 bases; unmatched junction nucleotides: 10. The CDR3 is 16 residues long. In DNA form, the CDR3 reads TGTGCCAGCAGCCATTCAGCGGGAGGGAGGGGAGAGACCCAGTACTTC. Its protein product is CASSHSAGGRGETQYF.

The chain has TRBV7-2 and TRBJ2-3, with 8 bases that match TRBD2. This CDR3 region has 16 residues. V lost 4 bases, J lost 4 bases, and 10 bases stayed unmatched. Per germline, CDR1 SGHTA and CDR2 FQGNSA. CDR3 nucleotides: TGTGCCAGCAGCTCTACCGGGACTAGGAAATCAGATACGCAGTATTTT. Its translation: CASSSTGTRKSDTQYF.

CDR3 DNA: TGTGCCAGCAGCGTAGAACAGGGCTCCTACGAGCAGTACTTC. Translation gives CASSVEQGSYEQYF. This chain joins TRBV9 and TRBJ2-7; tentatively, D is TRBD1 (6 bases). CDR3 length: 14 amino acids. From germline, CDR1 is SGDLS and CDR2 YYNGEE. Trimming stripped 0 bases from V and 0 bases from J, with 7 bases between.

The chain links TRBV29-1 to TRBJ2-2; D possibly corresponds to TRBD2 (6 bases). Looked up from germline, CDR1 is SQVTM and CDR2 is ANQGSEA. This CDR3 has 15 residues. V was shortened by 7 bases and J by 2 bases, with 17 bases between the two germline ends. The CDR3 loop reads CSAGDSGGNTGELFF. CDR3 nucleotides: TGCAGCGCCGGGGACTCAGGAGGTAACACCGGGGAGCTGTTTTTT.

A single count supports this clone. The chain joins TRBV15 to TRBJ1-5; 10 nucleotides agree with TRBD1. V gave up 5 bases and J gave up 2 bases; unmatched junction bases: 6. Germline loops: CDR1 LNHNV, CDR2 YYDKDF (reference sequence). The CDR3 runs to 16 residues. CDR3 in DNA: TGTGCCACCAGCTGGACAGGGGGAACGGGCAATCAGCCCCAGCATTTT. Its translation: CATSWTGGTGNQPQHF.

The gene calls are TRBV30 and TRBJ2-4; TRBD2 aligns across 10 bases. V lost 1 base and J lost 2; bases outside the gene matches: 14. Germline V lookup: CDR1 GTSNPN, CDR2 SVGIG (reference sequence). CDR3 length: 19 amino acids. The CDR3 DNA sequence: TGTGCCTGGAGTGGACGGCCCTCGAGAGCGGGAGGGCCCAAAAACATTCAGTACTTC. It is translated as CAWSGRPSRAGGPKNIQYF.

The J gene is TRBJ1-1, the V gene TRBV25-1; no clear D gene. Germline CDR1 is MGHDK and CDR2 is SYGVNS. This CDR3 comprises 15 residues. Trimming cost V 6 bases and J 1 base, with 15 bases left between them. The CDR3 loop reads CASRAPVPENTEAFF. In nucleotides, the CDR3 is TGTGCCAGCAGGGCCCCCGTACCCGAGAACACTGAAGCTTTCTTT.

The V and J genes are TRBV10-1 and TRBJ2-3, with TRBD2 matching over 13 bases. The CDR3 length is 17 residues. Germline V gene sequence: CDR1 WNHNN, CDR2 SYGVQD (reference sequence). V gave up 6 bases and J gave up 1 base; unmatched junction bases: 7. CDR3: CASRFGLAGVGTDTQYF. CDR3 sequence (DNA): TGCGCCAGCAGATTCGGACTAGCGGGAGTCGGCACAGATACGCAGTATTTT.

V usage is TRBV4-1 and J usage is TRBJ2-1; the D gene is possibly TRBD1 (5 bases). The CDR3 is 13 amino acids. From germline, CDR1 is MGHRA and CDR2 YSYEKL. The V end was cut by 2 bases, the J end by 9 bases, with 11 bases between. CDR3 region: CASSQIRQGEQFF. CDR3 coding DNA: TGCGCCAGCAGCCAAATCCGGCAGGGTGAGCAGTTCTTC.